The T cell receptor beta chain under discussion was sequenced for a study of T cells after posttransplantation cyclophosphamide. Unmatched junction bases numbered 7, after V lost 7 bases and J lost 3 bases. Germline V lookup: CDR1 LNHDA, CDR2 SQIVND (reference sequence). This CDR3 is built from 15 residues. Produced via immunoSEQ multiplex PCR; TCRdb's table is partial and in-frame only. The table has about 22,000 clones, 86% seen once. Cyclophosphamide on days +3 and +4 followed busulfan-fludarabine conditioning and a marrow graft. The clonotype comes from a female patient aged 25-39 years who received an allogeneic stem cell transplant from an unrelated donor, was CMV-positive, and had no GVHD. Some of the T cells might come from the graft donor. Sample: PBMCs, taken after allogeneic stem cell transplant with posttransplant cyclophosphamide. The chain links TRBV19 to TRBJ2-5, with TRBD1 identical over 11 bases. This CDR3 reads CASTPDRGQEETQYF. The CDR3 DNA reads as TGTGCCAGTACCCCGGACAGGGGGCAGGAAGAGACCCAGTACTTC. The full variable domain, its missing parts supplied by reference TRBV19 and TRBJ2-5, is DGGITQSPKYLFRKEGQNVTLSCEQNLNHDAMYWYRQDPGQGLRLIYYSQIVNDFQKGDIAEGYSVSREKKESFPLTVTSAQKNPTAFYLCASTPDRGQEETQYFGPGTRLLVL.